This T cell receptor (beta chain) was recorded in a study of blood T cell repertoires in COVID-19 (dated by TCRdb to 2019 to 2021). Background for the entire study: Samples covering the acute and convalescent phases of COVID-19 were provided by collaborators in the United States, Italy and Spain. HLA class I and class II types, where available, came from metadata supplied by the sample provider rather than from assay-based typing. A de-identified subject ID, COVID-19 status, age in years and sex were almost always included in the sample metadata. The repertoires were released in a freely available public database intended as a resource for research on the immune response to SARS-CoV-2. Deeply sampled blood TCRbeta repertoires from subjects exposed to, actively infected with, or recovered from COVID-19 were included in the dataset. The prospective study material was composed of cDNA or gDNA derived from T cells, B-cell-depleted T cells, or PBMCs. The samples were drawn from the first 160 participants of the ongoing ImmuneRACE study and from some 1,300 subjects provided by 6 global collaborators.

From its cysteine to its phenylalanine, the CDR3 spans 15 amino acids. The retained sequence is limited to the CDR3, 45 bases, with the frame set at the first base. Taken from the germline V gene, the CDR1 and CDR2 loops are MNHEY and SVGAGI. V gives up 2 bases and J gives up 3 bases, and the segment between their germline ends measures 10 bases. Each collaborating institution followed its own protocols to collect whole blood in K2EDTA tubes. For TCRbeta analysis, collaborators shipped samples as frozen whole blood, isolated PBMCs, or DNA extracted from either of those sample types. The paper's findings and limits, for the study overall: The quantity of clinical and demographic metadata differed by source and by participant and was supplied without curation.

In the case of this clone: It has no known antigen specificity. The record has no base qualities; no much larger clone is one base away.

TCRbeta CDR3 regions were amplified from genomic DNA using the immunoSEQ Assay, a bias-controlled multiplex PCR. The authors processed their data as follows. The number of nucleated cells in each sample was estimated from the amplification of reference gene primers within the assay. To quantify the absolute abundance of each unique TCRbeta CDR3 rearrangement, sequence reads were collapsed and filtered. For each sample, productive Simpson clonality was calculated as the square root of Simpson's diversity index across productive rearrangements. Imported from immuneACCESS, the table was reduced by TCRdb to in-frame sequences with V and J called. These copies leave out some clones; in studies compared against another copy, an unresolved V gene accounts for under half, and the cause of the remainder is not known. That table gives V, J and clone size, and the DNA gave D and trimming. The sample profile shows roughly 140,000 clones; approximately 86% of them were found once. The ten largest clones take up roughly 3.4% of the sample.

The sequenced sample consisted of peripheral blood. The receptor chain draws on TRBV6-5 and TRBJ1-4; 5 matching bases give a weak D call of TRBD1. The sequence came from a man in his 70s with acute or convalescent COVID-19. The encoded CDR3 is CASSYQGNSNEKLFF. The DNA sequence is TGTGCCAGCAGTTACCAGGGAAACTCTAATGAAAAACTGTTTTTT.